This T cell receptor beta chain was observed in a study of T cell responses to AZD1222 COVID-19 vaccine. In regard to this clone: Its antigen is currently unknown.

Some clones are missing from TCRdb's copy, which holds only in-frame ones; the method was immunoSEQ multiplex PCR. The sample consists of roughly 130,000 clones, 87% of them appearing once. General study results and limits: Spike-specific TCR repertoires showed rising breadth and depth after two AZD1222 doses. Clonal diversity may have been underestimated in mostly white British donors.

The CDR3 is 15 amino acids. Trimming stripped 1 base from V and 5 bases from J, with 13 bases between. Germline-derived CDR1 and CDR2 are SGHTA and FQGNSA. Here the sequenced sample was peripheral blood, taken on day 0 of AZD1222 vaccination. The chain has TRBV7-2 and TRBJ2-3; D perhaps matches TRBD1 (5 bases). The TCR was taken from an adult in good health. The CDR3 here is CASSLGTTGRDTQYF. CDR3 bases: TGTGCCAGCAGCTTAGGGACAACCGGCAGAGATACGCAGTATTTT.